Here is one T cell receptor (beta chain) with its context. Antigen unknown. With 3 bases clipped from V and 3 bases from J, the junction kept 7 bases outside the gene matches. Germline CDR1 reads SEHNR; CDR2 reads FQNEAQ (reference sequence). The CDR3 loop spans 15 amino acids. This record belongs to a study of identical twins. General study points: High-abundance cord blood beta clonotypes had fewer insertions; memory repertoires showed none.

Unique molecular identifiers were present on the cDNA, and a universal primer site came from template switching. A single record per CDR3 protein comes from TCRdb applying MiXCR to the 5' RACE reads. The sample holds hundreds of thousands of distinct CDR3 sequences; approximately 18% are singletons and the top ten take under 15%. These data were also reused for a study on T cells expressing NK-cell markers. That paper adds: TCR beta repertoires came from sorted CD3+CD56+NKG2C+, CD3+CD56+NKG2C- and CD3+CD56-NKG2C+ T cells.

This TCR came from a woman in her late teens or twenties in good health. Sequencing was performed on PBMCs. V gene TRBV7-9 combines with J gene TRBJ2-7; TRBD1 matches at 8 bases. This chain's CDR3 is CASSFSDRVNYEQYF. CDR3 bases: TGTGCCAGCAGCTTCTCGGACAGGGTCAACTACGAGCAGTACTTC.